Sequencing of this TCR beta chain was carried out in a study of CD8 T cells in ankylosing spondylitis. CDR3 size: 14 residues. Germline V gives CDR1 SGDLS, CDR2 YYNGEE. Trimming took 4 bases from V and 5 from J, leaving 15 bases between them. The study, taken as a whole, reports: Seemingly distinctive of ankylosing spondylitis blood was a TCR beta motif formed by eight highly homologous variants. Enrichment of disease-linked clones was reportedly significant in matched ankylosing spondylitis synovial fluid.

Concerning this clonotype itself: Antigen specificity is unknown.

TCRdb processed the 5' RACE reads anew with MiXCR; each CDR3 protein has one entry. The sample has about 450,000 distinct CDR3 sequences, roughly 26% seen once; the top ten hold about 1%. This TCR came from a male donor with ankylosing spondylitis. Sequencing used blood, either unsorted or a sorted T cell fraction (not recorded which). This sequence joins TRBV9 and TRBJ1-1; D remains ambiguous. CDR3 sequence (DNA): TGTGCCAGCAGCCCTTCACCCGTAATTACTGAAGCTTTCTTT. This translates into CASSPSPVITEAFF.